A single sample is the source of the 31 T cell receptor beta chains below, sequenced in a study of PD-L1 blockade in urothelial cancer. Generated by immunoSEQ multiplex PCR, the TCRdb table keeps only in-frame clones and is missing some. The sample carries tens of thousands of clones, about four fifths recorded once. The source material was PBMCs, sampled around atezolizumab (anti-PD-L1) treatment. The receptors come from a man aged 70-80 years with urothelial cancer.

In this sample, this clone turned up once. This chain uses TRBV5-4 with TRBJ2-3; 9 bases line up with TRBD2. Trimming removed 0 bases from V and 1 base from J; junction bases left unmatched: 6. Germline values: CDR1 SGHNT, CDR2 YYREEE (reference sequence). The CDR3 length is 17 residues. This chain's CDR3 is CASSLGGGTSRTDTQYF. CDR3 DNA: TGTGCCAGCAGCTTGGGGGGCGGGACTAGCCGCACAGATACGCAGTATTTT.

This chain links TRBV7-3 with TRBJ2-2; TRBD1 matches 7 bases. Germline CDR1 reads SGHTA; CDR2 reads FQGTGA. CDR3 length: 14 residues. V lost 6 bases to trimming and J lost 1 base; unmatched junction nucleotides: 2. CDR3 DNA sequence: TGTGCCAGCAGAAGGGACAGGAACACCGGGGAGCTGTTTTTT. It encodes CASRRDRNTGELFF.

The CDR3: CASRSSGANVLTF. For the CDR3, the DNA is TGTGCCAGCAGGTCTTCTGGGGCCAACGTCCTGACTTTC. The chain has TRBV2 and TRBJ2-6; no reliable D call. This CDR3 is 13 amino acids long. V shed 6 bases and J shed 1 base, with 4 bases lying between them. Germline CDR1 SNHLY, CDR2 FYNNEI.

This chain connects TRBV7-9 to TRBJ2-7, with D hard to call. The CDR3 sequence is 12 residues long. Germline loops: CDR1 SEHNR, CDR2 FQNEAQ (reference sequence). The V end lost 4 bases, the J end lost 4 bases, and 8 bases lay between the germline ends. The CDR3, as DNA: TGTGCCAGCAGCTCAGAGCGATACGAGCAGTACTTC. Translation: CASSSERYEQYF.

The V and J genes are TRBV4-1 and TRBJ2-7, with D possibly matching TRBD2 (5 bases). There are 15 residues in the CDR3. CDR1 is MGHRA, CDR2 YSYEKL, per germline. V was shortened by 0 bases and J by 2 bases, with 11 bases between the two germline ends. This CDR3 reads CASSQEPGFAYEQYF. DNA of the CDR3: TGCGCCAGCAGCCAAGAACCGGGATTTGCCTACGAGCAGTACTTC.

This chain connects TRBV29-1 to TRBJ2-7; perhaps TRBD1 as D (6 bases). V was pared by 4 bases and J by 4 bases, with 11 bases between. The CDR3 contains 12 residues. CDR1 SQVTM and CDR2 ANQGSEA come from the germline V gene. The CDR3 reads CSVGQAIYEQYF. DNA of the CDR3: TGCAGCGTTGGACAGGCAATTTACGAGCAGTACTTC.

This clone was seen more than once but under ten times. V usage is TRBV13 and J usage is TRBJ1-2, with a tentative D call TRBD1 (5 bases). This CDR3 has 15 residues. Germline CDR1 reads PRHDT; CDR2 reads FYEKMQ (reference sequence). Trimming stripped 5 bases from V and 1 base from J, with 14 bases between. Here the CDR3 reads CASSPWGEVNYGYTF. CDR3 DNA sequence: TGTGCCAGCAGCCCTTGGGGGGAAGTTAACTATGGCTACACCTTC.

This chain connects TRBV13 to TRBJ1-4; D is ambiguous. CDR1 PRHDT and CDR2 FYEKMQ come from the germline V gene (reference sequence). Trimming took off 0 bases at V and 7 bases at J, with 6 bases between the two ends. The CDR3 is 13 residues long. Written as DNA, the CDR3 is TGTGCCAGCAGCTTAGGCTGGAGTGAAAAACTGTTTTTT. Encoded protein: CASSLGWSEKLFF.

The chain is built from TRBV13 and TRBJ1-5; TRBD1 might be the D (6 bases). The CDR3 sequence is 14 residues long. Germline assignment: CDR1 PRHDT and CDR2 FYEKMQ (reference sequence). The V end was cut by 3 bases, the J end by 0 bases, with 6 bases between. The CDR3 spells CASSFRGSNQPQHF. The CDR3 DNA reads as TGTGCCAGCAGCTTCAGGGGTAGCAATCAGCCCCAGCATTTT.

The chain is built from TRBV6-1 and TRBJ2-3; D gene ambiguous. V lost 6 bases and J 1 base, leaving 8 bases between the germline ends. The germline V gene encodes CDR1 MNHNS and CDR2 SASEGT. The CDR3 is made up of 13 amino acids. The CDR3 is CASSVRGTDTQYF. The CDR3 DNA sequence: TGTGCCAGCAGCGTTCGGGGCACAGATACGCAGTATTTT.

The gene calls are TRBV6-6 and TRBJ2-1; no firm D call. Trimming shortened V by 6 bases and J by 5 bases, and 8 bases separated the two germline ends. This CDR3 contains 12 residues. CDR1 is MNHNY, CDR2 SVGAGI, per germline (reference sequence). The CDR3 loop reads CASSRDNNEQFF. CDR3 nucleotides: TGTGCCAGCAGCCGAGACAACAATGAGCAGTTCTTC.

The gene calls are TRBV2 and TRBJ1-5, with TRBD2 as a possible D gene (6 bases). The J call may be incorrect, as the DNA end agrees better with TRBJ2-3. Germline V gives CDR1 SNHLY, CDR2 FYNNEI. The CDR3 has 16 residues. The CDR3: CASSAARRGGSQPQYF. The CDR3 DNA is TGTGCCAGCAGTGCCGCTAGGAGGGGTGGGAGTCAGCCCCAGTATTTT.

V gene TRBV5-4 combines with J gene TRBJ2-2; maybe TRBD2 (6 bases). Trimming cost V 4 bases and J 1 base, with 8 bases left between them. This CDR3 has 14 residues. Germline V gene sequence: CDR1 SGHNT, CDR2 YYREEE (reference sequence). CDR3: CASSGGENTGELFF. The CDR3 nucleotides read TGTGCCAGCAGCGGCGGGGAGAACACCGGGGAGCTGTTTTTT.

This clone has just one count. The rearrangement links TRBV30 to TRBJ2-1; 7 bases match TRBD2. Germline V gives CDR1 GTSNPN, CDR2 SVGIG (reference sequence). This CDR3 is 13 amino acids long. J lost 4 bases, V lost 4 bases, and 4 bases had no gene match. The CDR3 sequence is CAWNTGGYNEQFF. The CDR3 coding sequence is TGTGCCTGGAACACCGGGGGGTACAATGAGCAGTTCTTC.

This clone showed up just once. This chain joins TRBV5-1 and TRBJ2-1; 13 bases are a match to TRBD2. The CDR3 is made up of 14 amino acids. J was trimmed by 10 bases and V by 5 bases; bases with no gene match: 6. Germline V gene lookup returns CDR1 SGHRS and CDR2 YFSETQ. CDR3 bases: TGCGCCAGCAGGGGACTAGCGGGAACGGGCGAGCAGTTCTTC. This gives the protein CASRGLAGTGEQFF.

The J gene is TRBJ1-1, the V gene TRBV29-1; 9 bases are a match to TRBD1. V was pared by 6 bases and J by 5 bases, with 10 bases of the junction left unmatched. Germline loops: CDR1 SQVTM, CDR2 ANQGSEA. This CDR3 spans 14 amino acids. CDR3 sequence reads: CSVGGGQGRTEAFF. In DNA form, the CDR3 reads TGCAGCGTGGGGGGGGGACAGGGCCGAACTGAAGCTTTCTTT.

V usage is TRBV29-1 and J usage is TRBJ2-2; TRBD2 might be the D (5 bases). CDR1 and CDR2 (germline): SQVTM, ANQGSEA. CDR3 length equals 15 residues. The V end lost 0 bases, the J end lost 4 bases, and 12 bases lay between the germline ends. CDR3 sequence: CSVEEARGGTGELFF. CDR3 DNA sequence: TGCAGCGTTGAAGAGGCCAGAGGAGGCACCGGGGAGCTGTTTTTT.

The CDR3 sequence is CASSLTGDSRNQPQHF. Here the CDR3 DNA reads TGCGCCAGCAGCTTGACAGGGGACAGTAGGAATCAGCCCCAGCATTTT. V is TRBV5-1 and J is TRBJ1-5; 7 positions match TRBD1. The CDR3 sequence is 16 residues long. V dropped 1 base and J dropped 4; count of bases not matched to a gene: 8. CDR1 is SGHRS and CDR2 is YFSETQ in the germline V gene. The variable domain in full, with the rest retrieved from reference TRBV5-1 and TRBJ1-5, is KAGVTQTPRYLIKTRGQQVTLSCSPISGHRSVSWYQQTPGQGLQFLFEYFSETQRNKGNFPGRFSGRQFSNSRSEMNVSTLELGDSALYLCASSLTGDSRNQPQHFGDGTRLSIL.

Comments on this clone: A read error may produce the germline difference seen at one junction end. V gene TRBV7-2 combines with J gene TRBJ2-3; tentative D call: TRBD2 (6 bases). This CDR3 has 14 amino acids. CDR1 and CDR2 from the germline V gene are SGHTA and FQGNSA. The DNA for the CDR3 is TGTGCCAGCAGCGTAGCGGTCGAGAAAGATACGCAGTATTTT. Residues: CASSVAVEKDTQYF.

The chain joins TRBV27 to TRBJ2-3, with 9 bases aligning to TRBD2. Per germline, CDR1 MNHEY and CDR2 SMNVEV (reference sequence). The V gene end was trimmed by 3 bases and the J gene end by 0 bases; junction bases not matched to a gene: 10. The CDR3 is 18 amino acids. The CDR3 here is CASSFGASGTRSTDTQYF. The CDR3 DNA follows: TGTGCCAGCAGTTTTGGAGCTAGCGGGACCAGGAGCACAGATACGCAGTATTTT.

V and J are TRBV28 and TRBJ1-5, with 9 nucleotides matching TRBD1. V lost 3 bases and J lost 2; bases outside the gene matches: 26. CDR3 length: 23 amino acids. CDR1 and CDR2 from the germline V gene are MDHEN and SYDVKM. The CDR3 region is CASSLIGPPPGTGTTTGNQPQHF. CDR3 bases: TGTGCCAGCAGTTTGATTGGGCCCCCCCCCGGGACAGGGACTACAACGGGCAATCAGCCCCAGCATTTT.

This clone has a handful of counts. This rearrangement joins TRBV27 to TRBJ1-1, with a weak D call TRBD1 (6 bases). Germline CDR1 MNHEY, CDR2 SMNVEV (reference sequence). This CDR3 spans 15 amino acids. V shed 3 bases and J shed 3 bases, with 14 bases lying between them. This CDR3 reads CASSFLDRQHTEAFF. The CDR3 DNA reads as TGTGCCAGCAGTTTCCTTGACAGGCAGCACACTGAAGCTTTCTTT.

The CDR3 DNA follows: TGTGCCAGCAGACCAGACAGGGGAATCGGTGGCTACACCTTC. Residues: CASRPDRGIGGYTF. The chain couples TRBV28 to TRBJ1-2, with 8 positions matching TRBD1. This CDR3 region has 14 residues. J gave up 7 bases and V 6 bases, and 10 bases lay outside the gene matches. Germline V gene data show CDR1 as MDHEN and CDR2 as SYDVKM.

The V gene is TRBV7-2, the J gene TRBJ2-1; 12 bases are a match to TRBD2. The J segment lost 8 bases and the V segment lost 4 bases, leaving 6 bases of the junction unmatched. The germline V gene has CDR1 SGHTA and CDR2 FQGNSA. This CDR3 is 15 amino acids long. The CDR3 region has the DNA TGTGCCAGCAGCTACACTAGCGGGGGGCAGTATGAGCAGTTCTTC. Its translation is CASSYTSGGQYEQFF.

The chain joins TRBV28 to TRBJ1-1; D is uncertain. This CDR3 is 11 amino acids long. CDR1 and CDR2 from the germline V gene are MDHEN and SYDVKM. The CDR3, as DNA: TGTGCTACGAGGATGCCCACTGAAGCTTTCTTT. Amino acids: CATRMPTEAFF.

This clone was seen just once. CDR3 coding DNA: TGTGCCAGCAGTTTGATAGGGGCTGGCAATCAGCCCCAGCATTTT. It yields the protein CASSLIGAGNQPQHF. This chain uses TRBV28 with TRBJ1-5; D may be TRBD1 (5 bases). From germline, CDR1 is MDHEN and CDR2 SYDVKM. The V gene lost 3 bases and the J gene lost 2 bases, with 11 bases spanning the gap. The CDR3 length is 15 residues.

The chain carries TRBV6-4 and TRBJ2-7; 10 bases match TRBD2. The germline gives CDR1 MRHNA, CDR2 SNTAGT. The CDR3 has 17 amino acids. The V segment lost 4 bases and the J segment 4 bases; nucleotides outside the gene matches: 13. CDR3 region: CASSGDSGRSRTYEQYF. The DNA of the CDR3 is TGTGCCAGCAGTGGGGATAGCGGGAGGTCGAGAACATACGAGCAGTACTTC.

This clone was seen once. This chain links TRBV29-1 with TRBJ2-7, with TRBD2 identical over 15 bases. Germline V gene sequence: CDR1 SQVTM, CDR2 ANQGSEA. This CDR3 comprises 15 residues. Trimming took 5 bases from V and 1 from J; bases not matched to a gene: 3. The CDR3 DNA is TGCAGCGTTTCCGGGACTAGCGGGGGGTCCTACGAGCAGTACTTC. It encodes CSVSGTSGGSYEQYF.

The chain's CDR3 is CASSRDRGLSPLHF. CDR3 bases: TGCGCCAGCAGCAGGGACAGGGGGCTTTCACCCCTCCACTTT. The V call is TRBV5-1, the J call TRBJ1-6, with 12 bases aligning to TRBD1. The CDR3 has 14 residues. The V gene end was trimmed by 4 bases and the J gene end by 9 bases; junction bases not matched to a gene: 2. Germline CDR1 and CDR2: SGHRS and YFSETQ.

The chain joins TRBV9 to TRBJ1-2; 10 bases map to TRBD1. V gave up 0 bases and J gave up 5 bases; unmatched junction bases: 13. This CDR3 has 18 residues. Germline CDR1 is SGDLS and CDR2 is YYNGEE. The DNA of the CDR3 is TGTGCCAGCAGCGTAGGCCTCTGGGGACAGGGGCCAGCGTATGGCTACACCTTC. This encodes CASSVGLWGQGPAYGYTF.

CDR3 protein: CASSLYSGNAYNEQFF. The CDR3 DNA is TGTGCCAGCAGCTTGTACAGCGGGAACGCCTACAATGAGCAGTTCTTC. The V gene is TRBV7-6, the J gene TRBJ2-1; 7 bases align to TRBD2. V was clipped by 3 bases and J by 2 bases; unmatched bases: 7. CDR3 length: 16 residues. The germline V gene encodes CDR1 SGHVS and CDR2 FNYEAQ.